The 14 T cell receptor beta chains given below trace back to one sample, sequenced in a study of graft-versus-host responses after intestinal transplantation. Antigens of these TCRs are unknown. Measured with immunoSEQ multiplex PCR; TCRdb has only the in-frame clones, and not every one. Seen here are 100,000 or so clones, about nine tenths observed once, and the top ten hold 0.15% to 0.2%. Specimen: unstimulated CD4+ T cells sorted from spleen or lymph node cells, collected before transplant. The origin of the receptors is a human donor who was the organ donor for an intestinal transplant.

The V and J genes are TRBV19 and TRBJ2-6; 8 bases line up with TRBD1. Trimming cost V 0 bases and J 5 bases; bases outside gene matches: 9. This CDR3 contains 18 residues. CDR1 and CDR2 from the germline V gene are LNHDA and SQIVND (reference sequence). The CDR3 is CASSIDPRGLRRANVLTF. In DNA, the CDR3 is TGTGCCAGTAGTATAGATCCCAGGGGGCTTCGGAGGGCCAACGTCCTGACTTTC.

The chain joins TRBV27 to TRBJ1-5; a possible D gene is TRBD1 (6 bases). CDR3 length: 14 residues. The V gene's germline CDR1 is MNHEY and CDR2 SMNVEV (reference sequence). Trimming took 3 bases from V and 0 from J, leaving 6 bases between them. Written as DNA, the CDR3 is TGTGCCAGCAGTTTCAGGGGTAGCAATCAGCCCCAGCATTTT. It encodes CASSFRGSNQPQHF.

V is TRBV19 and J is TRBJ1-5; weak D call: TRBD1 (6 bases). The CDR3 has 15 amino acids. The germline V gene has CDR1 LNHDA and CDR2 SQIVND (reference sequence). The V gene lost 3 bases and the J gene lost 1 base, with 10 bases spanning the gap. Here the CDR3 reads CASSMGARSNQPQHF. The CDR3 DNA follows: TGTGCCAGTAGTATGGGGGCGCGGAGCAATCAGCCCCAGCATTTT.

This rearrangement joins TRBV28 to TRBJ2-1; 10 nucleotides agree with TRBD2. The CDR3 loop spans 16 amino acids. J was trimmed by 4 bases and V by 5 bases; bases with no gene match: 8. Germline V CDR1 and CDR2: MDHEN, SYDVKM. CDR3 sequence: CASSGIAAGGYNEQFF. The CDR3 bases are TGTGCCAGCAGTGGAATAGCAGCGGGGGGGTACAATGAGCAGTTCTTC.

The V gene is TRBV9, the J gene TRBJ2-5; a possible D gene is TRBD2 (5 bases). The last part of the DNA fits TRBJ2-7 better; the J call may be wrong. This CDR3 is 14 amino acids long. The germline gives CDR1 SGDLS, CDR2 YYNGEE. The CDR3 sequence: CASSVAAGSYEQYF. The CDR3 region has the DNA TGTGCCAGCAGCGTAGCTGCGGGCTCCTACGAGCAGTACTTC.

The chain combines TRBV5-6 with TRBJ1-6; no reliable D call. The CDR3 covers 13 residues. Trimming took 2 bases from V and 7 from J, leaving 7 bases between them. Germline CDR1 and CDR2: SGHDT and YYEEEE. Written as DNA, the CDR3 is TGTGCCAGCAGCTTTAACAAGAATTCACCCCTCCACTTT. Translating it yields CASSFNKNSPLHF.

The CDR3 region is CASSVGHLNTEAFF. In DNA form, the CDR3 reads TGTGCCAGCAGCGTAGGACACCTTAACACTGAAGCTTTCTTT. This chain links TRBV9 with TRBJ1-1; D call uncertain. This CDR3 comprises 14 residues. Trimming left V 0 bases short and J 2 bases short, with 8 bases between. Germline-derived CDR1 and CDR2 are SGDLS and YYNGEE.

This clone has just one count. The chain uses TRBV6-5 and TRBJ2-3; D call uncertain. The CDR3 has 12 amino acids. The V end lost 7 bases, the J end lost 4 bases, and 9 bases lay between the germline ends. Germline lookup yields CDR1 MNHEY and CDR2 SVGAGI. CDR3 in amino acids: CASTSTADTQYF. The DNA for the CDR3 is TGTGCCAGCACCTCGACTGCAGATACGCAGTATTTT.

This chain connects TRBV4-3 to TRBJ1-5, with 7 bases that match TRBD1. Germline loops: CDR1 LGHNA, CDR2 YSLEER. This CDR3 spans 17 amino acids. The V segment lost 1 base and the J segment 4 bases; nucleotides outside the gene matches: 10. The CDR3 nucleotides read TGCGCCAGCAGCCAAGGGTTACGCGGGACAGCGAATCAGCCCCAGCATTTT. It codes for CASSQGLRGTANQPQHF.

This clone was seen a single time. The J gene is TRBJ1-2, the V gene TRBV18; D is unresolved. Trimming stripped 2 bases from V and 0 bases from J, with 10 bases between. The germline gives CDR1 KGHSH, CDR2 LQKENI. The CDR3 totals 15 residues. CDR3 amino acids: CASSPERGANYGYTF. The DNA of the CDR3 is TGTGCCAGCTCACCAGAACGGGGAGCTAACTATGGCTACACCTTC.

The chain joins TRBV6-1 to TRBJ2-2; D unclear. V was clipped by 4 bases and J by 4 bases, with 13 bases between them. This CDR3 contains 15 residues. Germline CDR1 MNHNS, CDR2 SASEGT. The CDR3 spells CASSAKTASTGELFF. In DNA, the CDR3 is TGTGCCAGCAGTGCTAAAACTGCCTCCACCGGGGAGCTGTTTTTT.

The rearrangement uses TRBV28 and TRBJ2-3; 7 bases map to TRBD1. V dropped 5 bases and J dropped 2; count of bases not matched to a gene: 10. In germline, CDR1 is MDHEN, CDR2 SYDVKM. The length of the CDR3 is 16 residues. The CDR3 coding sequence is TGTGCCAGCAGTCGAGGGGGCAGGGGCCACACAGATACGCAGTATTTT. Protein product: CASSRGGRGHTDTQYF.

This chain connects TRBV7-2 to TRBJ1-5; D might be TRBD1 (6 bases). Germline loops: CDR1 SGHTA, CDR2 FQGNSA. The ends were cut back, 1 base at V and 7 bases at J, with 11 bases in the middle. This CDR3 is built from 14 residues. For the CDR3, the DNA is TGTGCCAGCAGCTTAGTCAGGGGCGGGCAGCCCCAGCATTTT. Residues: CASSLVRGGQPQHF.

The sample holds a few counts of this clone. The chain carries TRBV21-1 and TRBJ2-7; no check of the table's D call, TRBD2, against the DNA was made. TRBV21-1 is shown as a pseudogene. CDR3 length: 16 residues. The CDR3 nucleotides are TGTGCCAGCAGCAAAGGGGAGGACATTCCCTCCTACGAGCAGTACTTC. Translation gives CASSKGEDIPSYEQYF.